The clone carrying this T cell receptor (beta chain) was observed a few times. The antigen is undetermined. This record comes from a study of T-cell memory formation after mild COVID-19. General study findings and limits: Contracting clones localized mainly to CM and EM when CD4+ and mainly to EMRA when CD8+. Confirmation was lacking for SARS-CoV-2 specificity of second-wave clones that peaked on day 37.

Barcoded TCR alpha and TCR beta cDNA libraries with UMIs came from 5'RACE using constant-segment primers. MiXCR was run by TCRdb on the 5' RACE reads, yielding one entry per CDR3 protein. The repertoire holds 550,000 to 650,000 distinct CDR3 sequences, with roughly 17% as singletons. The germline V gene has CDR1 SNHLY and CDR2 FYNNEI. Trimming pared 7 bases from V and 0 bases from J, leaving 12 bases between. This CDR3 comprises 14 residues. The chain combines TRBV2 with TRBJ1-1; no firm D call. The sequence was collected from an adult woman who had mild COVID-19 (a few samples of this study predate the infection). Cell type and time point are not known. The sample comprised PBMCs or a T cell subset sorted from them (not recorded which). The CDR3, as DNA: TGTGCCAGCAAGGGAGCAATCATGAACACTGAAGCTTTCTTT. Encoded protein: CASKGAIMNTEAFF. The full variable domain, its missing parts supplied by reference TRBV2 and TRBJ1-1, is EPEVTQTPSHQVTQMGQEVILRCVPISNHLYFYWYRQILGQKVEFLVSFYNNEISEKSEIFDDQFSVERPDGSNFTLKIRSTKLEDSAMYFCASKGAIMNTEAFFGQGTRLTVV.